The 10 T cell receptor beta chains below all came from one sample that was sequenced in a study of T cell changes during pregnancy in multiple sclerosis. Repertoires were generated with immunoSEQ multiplex PCR, while TCRdb's copy carries only in-frame clones and drops some. This sample carries tens of thousands of clones, 92% of them seen once, and the ten largest clones take more than 1.1%. This material consisted of peripheral blood, taken after pregnancy. The receptor set was obtained from a female donor with multiple sclerosis, enrolled in a pregnancy study.

The CDR3 loop reads CASSPATGQGPYEQYF. For the CDR3, the DNA is TGTGCCAGCTCACCAGCTACCGGACAGGGACCTTACGAGCAGTACTTC. V and J are TRBV18 and TRBJ2-7; 8 bases are shared with TRBD1. The CDR3 is made up of 16 amino acids. The V gene's germline CDR1 is KGHSH and CDR2 LQKENI. V gave up 2 bases and J gave up 4 bases; unmatched junction bases: 10.

This clone was seen a few times. The chain combines TRBV2 with TRBJ1-4; TRBD1 is a possible D gene (5 bases). This CDR3 is built from 15 residues. CDR1 and CDR2 from the germline V gene are SNHLY and FYNNEI. Between the trimmed V and J ends, which lost 6 bases and 5 bases, there was a span of 16 bases. In nucleotides, the CDR3 is TGTGCCAGCAGCGAAACCAGGGCGGTAAATGAAAAACTGTTTTTT. Translated, it gives CASSETRAVNEKLFF.

This clone qualifies as medium-sized. Other DNA sequences in this sample translate to the same CDR3. The chain links TRBV18 to TRBJ2-1, with 9 bases lining up with TRBD1. The CDR3 spans 14 residues. Germline V gene sequence: CDR1 KGHSH, CDR2 LQKENI. V lost 3 bases to trimming and J lost 5 bases; unmatched junction nucleotides: 2. CDR3 sequence (DNA): TGTGCCAGCTCACCGCGGGACAGGGACAATGAGCAGTTCTTC. It codes for CASSPRDRDNEQFF.

The genes are TRBV10-3 and TRBJ1-1; 9 bases are shared with TRBD1. The V and J ends lost 7 bases and 6 bases, in that order; junction bases with no gene match: 15. The CDR3 sequence is 16 residues long. Germline CDR1 is ENHRY and CDR2 is SYGVKD. As DNA, the CDR3 is TGTGCCATCAAAACCGGGGGCGCTGACAGGGGGGCTGAAGCTTTCTTT. This gives the protein CAIKTGGADRGAEAFF.

The J gene is TRBJ2-1, the V gene TRBV12-5, with TRBD1 matching 9 bases. Germline V gene lookup returns CDR1 LGHNT and CDR2 FRNRAP. The CDR3 consists of 15 residues. V was pared by 3 bases and J by 6 bases, with 6 bases of the junction left unmatched. The CDR3 DNA is TGTGCTAGTGGTTTACGGACAGGGGCAATCAATGAGCAGTTCTTC. Translation gives CASGLRTGAINEQFF.

The genes are TRBV4-1 and TRBJ1-2; 9 bases align to TRBD1. J lost 4 bases, V lost 6 bases, and 12 bases had no gene match. CDR1 MGHRA and CDR2 YSYEKL come from the germline V gene. This CDR3 contains 16 residues. In nucleotides, the CDR3 is TGCGCCAGCAGATTCATACAGGGGGCTCAAACCTATGGCTACACCTTC. Encoded protein: CASRFIQGAQTYGYTF.

The chain employs TRBV7-9 and TRBJ1-1; 11 bases line up with TRBD1. The CDR3 contains 15 residues. Germline values: CDR1 SEHNR, CDR2 FQNEAQ (reference sequence). J gave up 3 bases and V 5 bases, and 5 bases lay outside the gene matches. CDR3 nucleotide sequence: TGTGCCAGCAGCACCGGACAGGGGGCAGACACTGAAGCTTTCTTT. Translating it yields CASSTGQGADTEAFF.

J is TRBJ2-3 and V is TRBV27, with TRBD2 matching 15 bases. Unmatched junction bases numbered 5, after V lost 5 bases and J lost 2 bases. CDR1 and CDR2 (germline): MNHEY, SMNVEV (reference sequence). The CDR3 covers 17 residues. The CDR3 nucleotides are TGTGCCAGCAGTCCTTGGACTAGCGGGAGGGACACAGATACGCAGTATTTT. Amino acids: CASSPWTSGRDTDTQYF.

J is TRBJ1-4 and V is TRBV7-9, with D tentatively TRBD1 (6 bases). The CDR3 loop spans 14 amino acids. Germline CDR1 SEHNR, CDR2 FQNEAQ (reference sequence). V lost 5 bases and J lost 8, with 15 bases in between. CDR3 sequence (DNA): TGTGCCAGCAGCCCCTCGCGGACAGTGGAAAAACTGTTTTTT. Protein: CASSPSRTVEKLFF.

CDR3 loop: CSARTGGGYTF. The DNA of the CDR3 is TGCAGTGCGCGGACAGGCGGAGGCTACACCTTC. The rearrangement links TRBV20-1 to TRBJ1-2; 7 nucleotides align to TRBD1. CDR1 is DFQATT, CDR2 SNEGSKA, per germline (reference sequence). The V segment lost 6 bases and the J segment 8 bases; nucleotides outside the gene matches: 6. CDR3 length: 11 residues.